What follows describes a single TCR beta chain. Its matching antigen is unknown. The data were taken from a study of cytomegalovirus exposure and HLA in healthy donors. With 3 bases clipped from V and 2 bases from J, the junction kept 6 bases outside the gene matches. Germline V lookup: CDR1 SGHTS, CDR2 YDEGEE. The CDR3 contains 15 residues. 13 Jbeta primers and 60 Vbeta primers were used for the PCR. The data were produced by immunoSEQ multiplex PCR, yet TCRdb's version contains in-frame clones alone and is incomplete. The sample has some 120,000 clones, around a tenth seen once. General study results and limits: TCR beta sequences reportedly predicted most subjects' HLA-A and HLA-B alleles accurately.

This TCR came from a man aged 25-40 years in good health and CMV-seronegative. Sequences were obtained from PBMCs. The gene calls are TRBV5-8 and TRBJ2-3; 7 positions match TRBD1. CDR3: CASSSDRAITDTQYF. The CDR3 DNA follows: TGTGCCAGCAGCTCTGACAGGGCTATCACAGATACGCAGTATTTT.